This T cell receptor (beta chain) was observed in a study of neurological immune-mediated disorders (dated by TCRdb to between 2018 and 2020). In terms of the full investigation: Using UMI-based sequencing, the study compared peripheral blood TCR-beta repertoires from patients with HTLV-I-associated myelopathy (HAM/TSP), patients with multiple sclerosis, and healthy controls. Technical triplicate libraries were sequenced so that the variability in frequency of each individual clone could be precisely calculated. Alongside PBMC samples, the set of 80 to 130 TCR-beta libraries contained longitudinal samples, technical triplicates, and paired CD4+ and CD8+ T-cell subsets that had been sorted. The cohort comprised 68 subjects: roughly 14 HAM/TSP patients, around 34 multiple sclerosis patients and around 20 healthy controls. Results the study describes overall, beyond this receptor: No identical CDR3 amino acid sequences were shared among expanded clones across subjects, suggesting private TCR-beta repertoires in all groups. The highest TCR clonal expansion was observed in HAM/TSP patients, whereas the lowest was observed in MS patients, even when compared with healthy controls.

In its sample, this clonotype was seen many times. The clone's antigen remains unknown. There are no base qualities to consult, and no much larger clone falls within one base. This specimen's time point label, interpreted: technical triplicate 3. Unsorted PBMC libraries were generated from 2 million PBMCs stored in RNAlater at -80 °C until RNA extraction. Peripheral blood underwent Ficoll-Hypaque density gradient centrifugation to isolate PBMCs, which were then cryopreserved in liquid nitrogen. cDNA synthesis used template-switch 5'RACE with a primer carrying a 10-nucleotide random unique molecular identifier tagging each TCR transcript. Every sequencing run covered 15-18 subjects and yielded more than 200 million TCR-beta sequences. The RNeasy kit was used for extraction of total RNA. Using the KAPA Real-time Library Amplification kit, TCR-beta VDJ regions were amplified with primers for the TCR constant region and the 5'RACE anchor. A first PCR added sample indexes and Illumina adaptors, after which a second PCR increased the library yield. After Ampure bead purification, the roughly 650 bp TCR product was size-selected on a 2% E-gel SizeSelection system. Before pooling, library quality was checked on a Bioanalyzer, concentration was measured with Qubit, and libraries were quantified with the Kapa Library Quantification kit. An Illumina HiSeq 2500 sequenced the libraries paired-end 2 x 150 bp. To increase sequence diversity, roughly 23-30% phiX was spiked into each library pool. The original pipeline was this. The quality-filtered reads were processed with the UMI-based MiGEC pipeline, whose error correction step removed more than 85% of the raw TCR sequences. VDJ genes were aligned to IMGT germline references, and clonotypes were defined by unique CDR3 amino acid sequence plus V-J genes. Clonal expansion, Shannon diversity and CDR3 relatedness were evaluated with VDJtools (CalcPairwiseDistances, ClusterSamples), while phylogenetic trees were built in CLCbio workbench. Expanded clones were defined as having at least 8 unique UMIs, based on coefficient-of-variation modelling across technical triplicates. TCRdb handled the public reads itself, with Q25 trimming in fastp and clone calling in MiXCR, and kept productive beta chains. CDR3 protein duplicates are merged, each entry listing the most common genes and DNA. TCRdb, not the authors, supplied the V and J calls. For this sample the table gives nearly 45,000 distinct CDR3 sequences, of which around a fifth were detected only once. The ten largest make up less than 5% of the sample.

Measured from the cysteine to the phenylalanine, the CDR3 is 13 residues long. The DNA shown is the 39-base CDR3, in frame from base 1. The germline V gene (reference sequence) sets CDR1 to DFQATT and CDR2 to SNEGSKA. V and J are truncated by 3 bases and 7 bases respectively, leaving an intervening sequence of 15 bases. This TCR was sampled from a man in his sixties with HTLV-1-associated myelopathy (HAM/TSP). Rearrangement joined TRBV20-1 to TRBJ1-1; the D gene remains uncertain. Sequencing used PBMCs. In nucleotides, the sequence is TGCAGTGCTAGCCTTCTATGGACCGGTGAAGCTTTCTTT. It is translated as CSASLLWTGEAFF.